This passage covers 27 T cell receptor beta chains from one sample sequenced in a study of Ad26.COV2.S vaccination and SARS-CoV-2 variants (dated by TCRdb to 2020 to 2022). The method was the immunoSEQ multiplex PCR assay. This is the immuneACCESS table as TCRdb keeps it, with only in-frame sequences that have V and J called. A part of the clones is gone; compared with another copy, unresolved V genes explain less than half, and the rest is unexplained. The sample yields some 340,000 clones; just under 85% were counted once. Around 2% of the sample rests with the top ten. Per the publication, the treatment or condition label means: over 15 received Ad26.COV2.S at low or high dose, single or two shots; 5 received placebo; per-sample allocation not given. Repertoires of vaccine and placebo recipients were sequenced from samples taken on day 63 after the first injection. Sequencing was performed on peripheral blood, taken in a trial of Ad26.COV2.S vaccine versus placebo. All receptors derive from a person between 18 and 65 years old who received the Ad26.COV2.S COVID-19 vaccine or a placebo.

The genes are TRBV6-1 and TRBJ1-5, with D unclear. Trimming took off 2 bases at V and 4 bases at J, with 6 bases between the two ends. The CDR3 spans 13 residues. CDR1 is MNHNS and CDR2 is SASEGT in the germline V gene. The CDR3 is CASSEWGNQPQHF. The CDR3 DNA reads as TGTGCCAGCAGTGAATGGGGTAATCAGCCCCAGCATTTT.

V gene TRBV6-1 combines with J gene TRBJ1-4, with a possible D match to TRBD1 (6 bases). The CDR3 is 17 residues long. Trimming removed 1 base at V and 7 bases at J, with 19 bases between. Germline V lookup: CDR1 MNHNS, CDR2 SASEGT. DNA of the CDR3: TGTGCCAGCAGTGAAGGGACAGTCCCCTATGGGATTGAAAAACTGTTTTTT. It specifies CASSEGTVPYGIEKLFF.

The chain has TRBV2 and TRBJ2-7, with a tentative D call TRBD1 (5 bases). The CDR3 is 12 residues long. The germline V and J ends were trimmed by 4 bases and 3 bases, with 7 bases remaining between them. Germline loops: CDR1 SNHLY, CDR2 FYNNEI. In DNA form, the CDR3 reads TGTGCCAGCAGTGCCCAGGGCTACGAGCAGTACTTC. Translated: CASSAQGYEQYF. The whole variable domain, filled in from reference TRBV2 and TRBJ2-7, reads EPEVTQTPSHQVTQMGQEVILRCVPISNHLYFYWYRQILGQKVEFLVSFYNNEISEKSEIFDDQFSVERPDGSNFTLKIRSTKLEDSAMYFCASSAQGYEQYFGPGTRLTVT.

The rearrangement links TRBV6-5 to TRBJ2-1; D is uncertain. Deletions cut 6 bases from V and 9 bases from J, with 9 bases between. The germline gives CDR1 MNHEY, CDR2 SVGAGI. This CDR3 is built from 11 residues. The CDR3 DNA is TGTGCCAGCAGCTCCCAGAGTGAGCAGTTCTTC. Amino acid sequence: CASSSQSEQFF.

The CDR3 region has the DNA TGTGCCAGCAGTTTCCTCGGAAGGGTTGCAGATACGCAGTATTTT. Residues: CASSFLGRVADTQYF. The chain couples TRBV6-5 to TRBJ2-3, with D uncertain. Trimming cost V 4 bases and J 4 bases, with 15 bases left between them. This CDR3 has 15 amino acids. Germline V CDR1 and CDR2: MNHEY, SVGAGI.

The chain employs TRBV29-1 and TRBJ2-3; 7 bases line up with TRBD1. CDR3 length: 14 amino acids. The germline gives CDR1 SQVTM, CDR2 ANQGSEA. The J segment lost 0 bases and the V segment lost 6 bases, leaving 6 bases of the junction unmatched. The DNA for the CDR3 is TGCAGCGTCCCCCCGACAGGGAGCACAGATACGCAGTATTTT. This translates into CSVPPTGSTDTQYF.

The chain recombines TRBV4-2 with TRBJ1-1; tentative D call: TRBD1 (5 bases). Per the germline V gene, CDR1 is LGHNA and CDR2 is YNFKEQ. The CDR3 contains 12 residues. Trimming pared 0 bases from V and 11 bases from J, leaving 10 bases between. The CDR3 protein is CASSQDRELAFF. CDR3 bases: TGTGCCAGCAGCCAAGACAGGGAGTTGGCTTTCTTT.

J is TRBJ1-4 and V is TRBV5-6, with TRBD1 matching 10 bases. The junction had 8 bases not matched to a gene; V was cut back by 3 bases and J by 6 bases. Germline-derived CDR1 and CDR2 are SGHDT and YYEEEE. The CDR3 is made up of 16 amino acids. This CDR3 is CASSYDRGREDEKLFF. The CDR3, as DNA: TGTGCCAGCAGCTACGACAGGGGGCGGGAGGATGAAAAACTGTTTTTT.

This clone was found once. CDR3 nucleotides: TGTGCCATCAGTAGTCCAGCAGGCTCCTACGAGCAGTACTTC. Translating gives CAISSPAGSYEQYF. The gene calls are TRBV10-3 and TRBJ2-7, with unresolved D. Deletions cut 5 bases from V and 0 bases from J, with 11 bases between. This CDR3 comprises 14 residues. Germline V lookup: CDR1 ENHRY, CDR2 SYGVKD.

On this clone: In the same sample, other DNA sequences code for this CDR3. The genes are TRBV5-4 and TRBJ2-3; 10 bases are a match to TRBD2. V was clipped by 4 bases and J by 6 bases; unmatched bases: 8. The germline CDR1 and CDR2 sequences are SGHNT and YYREEE (reference sequence). The CDR3 has 15 amino acids. The CDR3 DNA sequence: TGTGCCAGCAGCACGAGCGGGGGGGCCGGGGATACGCAGTATTTT. It specifies CASSTSGGAGDTQYF.

The chain is built from TRBV6-6 and TRBJ2-1; the match to TRBD1 covers 9 bases. Germline CDR1 is MNHNY and CDR2 is SVGAGI (reference sequence). The CDR3 contains 14 residues. V gave up 7 bases and J gave up 9 bases; unmatched junction bases: 10. The CDR3 reads CASTAGTGTVEQFF. The CDR3, as DNA: TGTGCCAGCACCGCCGGGACAGGGACTGTTGAGCAGTTCTTC.

As to this clone: Other nucleotide sequences from this sample produce the same CDR3. The chain carries TRBV5-1 and TRBJ1-1; D unresolved. Per germline, CDR1 SGHRS and CDR2 YFSETQ. The germline V and J ends were trimmed by 0 bases and 3 bases, with 3 bases remaining between them. This CDR3 contains 12 residues. CDR3 protein: CASSLGDTEAFF. The CDR3 DNA sequence: TGCGCCAGCAGCTTGGGTGACACTGAAGCTTTCTTT.

For this clone: Other DNA sequences from this sample encode an identical CDR3 as well. The V call is TRBV9, the J call TRBJ1-2; D is undetermined. CDR1 and CDR2 from the germline V gene are SGDLS and YYNGEE. This CDR3 contains 13 residues. V shed 0 bases and J shed 2 bases, with 5 bases lying between them. CDR3 in amino acids: CASSVAGNYGYTF. For the CDR3, the DNA is TGTGCCAGCAGCGTAGCGGGGAACTATGGCTACACCTTC.

This clone was observed once. V usage is TRBV6-1 and J usage is TRBJ1-2; a possible D gene is TRBD1 (5 bases). Trimming shortened V by 1 base and J by 7 bases, and 13 bases separated the two germline ends. The CDR3 sequence is 14 residues long. Germline assignment: CDR1 MNHNS and CDR2 SASEGT. The CDR3 sequence is CASSEEWGRSGYTF. CDR3 nucleotides: TGTGCCAGCAGTGAAGAATGGGGACGTAGTGGCTACACCTTC.

The genes are TRBV6-5 and TRBJ1-1, with D hard to call. Looked up from germline, CDR1 is MNHEY and CDR2 is SVGAGI. With 4 bases removed from V and 2 bases from J, the gap between germline ends came to 11 bases. The CDR3 is 14 amino acids. CDR3 nucleotide sequence: TGTGCCAGCAGTTCTTCCAACAGAAACACTGAAGCTTTCTTT. Translated: CASSSSNRNTEAFF.

The chain couples TRBV5-1 to TRBJ1-2, with D unresolved. Per germline, CDR1 SGHRS and CDR2 YFSETQ. V was cut by 0 bases and J by 3 bases, with 9 bases left in between. This CDR3 spans 14 amino acids. The CDR3 nucleotides read TGCGCCAGCAGCTTGGATTCAGGCTACTATGGCTACACCTTC. Encoded protein: CASSLDSGYYGYTF.

V and J are TRBV14 and TRBJ2-7; 9 bases match TRBD2. The length of the CDR3 is 15 residues. Germline CDR1 reads SGHDN; CDR2 reads FVKESK. J was trimmed by 2 bases and V by 4 bases; bases with no gene match: 6. Here the CDR3 DNA reads TGTGCCAGCAGCCCGAGACTAGCGGTCGCCTACGAGCAGTACTTC. Residues: CASSPRLAVAYEQYF.

The rearrangement uses TRBV18 and TRBJ1-6; D gene ambiguous. This CDR3 spans 15 amino acids. Germline loops: CDR1 KGHSH, CDR2 LQKENI. Trimming took off 2 bases at V and 10 bases at J, with 15 bases between the two ends. The CDR3 nucleotides read TGTGCCAGCTCACCATCCGTCAGTTCCGAATCACCCCTCCACTTT. Protein product: CASSPSVSSESPLHF.

The chain employs TRBV3-1 (or the pseudogene TRBV3-2) and TRBJ2-6; tentatively, D is TRBD2 (6 bases). From germline, CDR1 is LGHDT and CDR2 YNNKEL (reference sequence). The CDR3 runs 14 residues. Trimming took off 6 bases at V and 2 bases at J, with 8 bases between the two ends. This CDR3 is CASSRLAGANVLTF. In nucleotides, the CDR3 is TGTGCCAGCAGTCGACTAGCTGGGGCCAACGTCCTGACTTTC.

The chain is built from TRBV10-3 and TRBJ2-7; a weak D match, TRBD1 (6 bases). Deletions cut 0 bases from V and 4 bases from J, with 10 bases between. This CDR3 contains 14 residues. CDR1 is ENHRY and CDR2 is SYGVKD in the germline V gene. The CDR3 sequence is CAISESTGLYEQYF. CDR3 coding DNA: TGTGCCATCAGTGAGTCGACAGGATTGTACGAGCAGTACTTC.

This clone was counted a few times. The chain links TRBV7-9 to TRBJ2-4; 7 nucleotides line up with TRBD1. CDR3 size: 16 residues. Germline CDR1 reads SEHNR; CDR2 reads FQNEAQ (reference sequence). The V segment lost 1 base and the J segment 1 base; nucleotides outside the gene matches: 4. The CDR3 nucleotides are TGTGCCAGCAGCTTAGAGGAGACAGGGGCCAAAAACATTCAGTACTTC. Its translation: CASSLEETGAKNIQYF.

V gene TRBV9 combines with J gene TRBJ2-3; D call uncertain. The CDR3 has 16 residues. The germline V gene has CDR1 SGDLS and CDR2 YYNGEE. Trimming cost V 3 bases and J 4 bases, with 18 bases left between them. In DNA form, the CDR3 reads TGTGCCAGCAGCGCCCCGAGGTTAGAGGCTGCAGATACGCAGTATTTT. It encodes CASSAPRLEAADTQYF.

The table lists this clone with a count of one. In the same sample, other DNA sequences code for this CDR3. The chain joins TRBV12-3 or TRBV12-4 to TRBJ1-3; D not resolved. This CDR3 has 12 amino acids. V shed 8 bases and J shed 2 bases, with 7 bases lying between them. CDR3 nucleotide sequence: TGTGCCAGCGATAGGGCTGGAAACACCATATATTTT. Translation: CASDRAGNTIYF.

The chain couples TRBV4-1 to TRBJ2-5; possible D gene TRBD1, 6 bases. In germline, CDR1 is MGHRA, CDR2 YSYEKL. V lost 0 bases, J lost 4 bases, and 12 bases lay in between. The length of the CDR3 is 15 residues. CDR3 bases: TGCGCCAGCAGCCAAGATTTCACAGGGAGAGAGACCCAGTACTTC. This codes for CASSQDFTGRETQYF.

The chain has TRBV6-5 and TRBJ2-2; D not certain. The V end lost 2 bases, the J end lost 5 bases, and 3 bases lay between the germline ends. The CDR3 has 12 amino acids. Per the germline V gene, CDR1 is MNHEY and CDR2 is SVGAGI. CDR3 region: CASSYLTGELFF. The CDR3, as DNA: TGTGCCAGCAGTTACCTGACCGGGGAGCTGTTTTTT.

The V and J genes are TRBV9 and TRBJ1-4; D is perhaps TRBD1 (6 bases). This CDR3 comprises 14 residues. Germline V gene data show CDR1 as SGDLS and CDR2 as YYNGEE. V was cut by 0 bases and J by 8 bases, with 11 bases left in between. CDR3: CASSVGDRKEKLFF. CDR3 nucleotide sequence: TGTGCCAGCAGCGTAGGAGACAGGAAGGAAAAACTGTTTTTT.

CDR3 residues: CSVEAFNEQFF. CDR3 nucleotide sequence: TGCAGCGTTGAAGCCTTCAATGAGCAGTTCTTC. The chain recombines TRBV29-1 with TRBJ2-1; D gene unclear. V shed 1 base and J shed 6 bases, with 4 bases lying between them. Germline V gene sequence: CDR1 SQVTM, CDR2 ANQGSEA. CDR3 length: 11 amino acids.